The subject of this entry is one T cell receptor beta chain. Its antigen is still unknown. This CDR3 comprises 15 residues. Germline CDR1 is SNHLY and CDR2 is FYNNEI. V shed 4 bases, J shed 8 bases, and the junction held 10 bases outside the gene matches. The entry originates in a study of siplizumab effects on memory and regulatory T cells. General study points: Memory cells seemed less diverse than naive T cells, which seemed major alloresponse contributors. A naive or memory phenotype could not be assigned to roughly 80-96% of the proliferating CD4+ or CD8+ clones. Sequences below about 10^-5 frequency were poorly captured, limiting mapping of alloreactive clones.

Sequenced by immunoSEQ multiplex PCR; TCRdb stores in-frame clones only, minus some. The sample yields 75,000 to 100,000 clones, nearly 95% seen once. The sequencing input was non-Treg CD4+ T cells sorted from blood. The receptor was derived from a human donor in good health. The chain couples TRBV2 to TRBJ1-2; 10 nucleotides align to TRBD1. CDR3 nucleotides: TGTGCCAGCAGTGGCCGGGACAGGGGCCCGGGAGGCTACACCTTC. Translation gives CASSGRDRGPGGYTF.